The T cell receptor (beta chain) under discussion was sequenced for a study of cytotoxic CD8 clonotypes in ibrutinib-treated CLL. This CDR3 has 15 amino acids. V lost 5 bases and J lost 8; bases outside the gene matches: 9. CDR1 is LNHDA, CDR2 SQIVND, per germline (reference sequence). Measured with immunoSEQ multiplex PCR; TCRdb has only the in-frame clones, and not every one. The data hold 30,000 to 40,000 clones, with approximately 69% observed a single time. TCR beta libraries used approximately 2 micrograms of genomic DNA from cryopreserved PBMCs. This receptor was taken from a human donor with chronic lymphocytic leukemia. The source material was PBMCs, sampled before ibrutinib treatment. The rearrangement links TRBV19 to TRBJ1-5; TRBD1 agrees at 10 bases. The CDR3 coding sequence is TGTGCCAGTAGTTCAACCGGGACAGGGGCGGAGCCCCAGCATTTT. The encoded protein is CASSSTGTGAEPQHF.